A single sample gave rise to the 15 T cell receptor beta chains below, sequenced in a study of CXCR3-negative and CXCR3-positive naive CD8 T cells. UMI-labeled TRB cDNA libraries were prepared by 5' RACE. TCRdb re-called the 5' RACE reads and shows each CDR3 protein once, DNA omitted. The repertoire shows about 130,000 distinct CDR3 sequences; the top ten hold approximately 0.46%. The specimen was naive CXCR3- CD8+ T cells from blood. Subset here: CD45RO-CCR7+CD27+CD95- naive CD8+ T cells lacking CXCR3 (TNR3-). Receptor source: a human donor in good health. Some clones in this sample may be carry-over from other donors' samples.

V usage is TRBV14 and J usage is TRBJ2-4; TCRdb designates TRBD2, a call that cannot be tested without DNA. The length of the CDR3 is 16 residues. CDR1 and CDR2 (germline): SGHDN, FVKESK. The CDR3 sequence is CASSQVKGPAKNIQYF.

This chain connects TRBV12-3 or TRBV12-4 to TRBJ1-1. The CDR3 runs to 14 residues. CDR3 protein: CASSLGGQRYEAFF.

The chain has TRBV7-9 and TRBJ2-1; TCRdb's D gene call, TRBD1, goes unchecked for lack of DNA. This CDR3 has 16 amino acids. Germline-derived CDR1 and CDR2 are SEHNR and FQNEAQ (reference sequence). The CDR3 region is CASSSNRDTPYNEQFF.

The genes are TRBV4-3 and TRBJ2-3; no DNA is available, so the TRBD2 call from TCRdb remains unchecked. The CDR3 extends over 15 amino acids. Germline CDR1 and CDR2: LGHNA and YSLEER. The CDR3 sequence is CASSYSGGGTDTQYF.

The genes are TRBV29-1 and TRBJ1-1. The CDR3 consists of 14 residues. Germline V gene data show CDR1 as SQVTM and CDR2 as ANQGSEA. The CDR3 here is CSVEEGPPMREAFF.

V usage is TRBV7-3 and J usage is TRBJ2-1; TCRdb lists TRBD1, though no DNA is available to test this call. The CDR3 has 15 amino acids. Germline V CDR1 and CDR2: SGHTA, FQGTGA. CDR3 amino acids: CASSSYPSGFDPPFF.

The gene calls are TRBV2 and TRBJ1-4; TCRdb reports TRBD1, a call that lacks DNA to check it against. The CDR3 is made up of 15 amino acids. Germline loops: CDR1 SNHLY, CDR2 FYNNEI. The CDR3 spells CASSEGQGDGEKLFF. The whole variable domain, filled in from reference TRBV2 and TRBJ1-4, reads EPEVTQTPSHQVTQMGQEVILRCVPISNHLYFYWYRQILGQKVEFLVSFYNNEISEKSEIFDDQFSVERPDGSNFTLKIRSTKLEDSAMYFCASSEGQGDGEKLFFGSGTQLSVL.

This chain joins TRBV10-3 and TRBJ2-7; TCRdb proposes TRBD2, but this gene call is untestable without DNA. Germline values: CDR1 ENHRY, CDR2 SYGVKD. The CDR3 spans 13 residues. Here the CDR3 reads CAISSGLAGEQYF.

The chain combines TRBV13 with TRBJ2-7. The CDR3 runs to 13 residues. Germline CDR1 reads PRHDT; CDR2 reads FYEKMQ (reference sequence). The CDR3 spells CASSPTKLYEQYF.

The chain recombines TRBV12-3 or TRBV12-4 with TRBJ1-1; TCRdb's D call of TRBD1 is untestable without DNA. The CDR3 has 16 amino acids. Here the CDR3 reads CASRDRLSNPNTEAFF.

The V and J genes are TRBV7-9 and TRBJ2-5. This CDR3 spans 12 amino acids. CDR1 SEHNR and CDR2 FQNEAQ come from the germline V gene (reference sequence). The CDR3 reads CASSSELKTQYF.

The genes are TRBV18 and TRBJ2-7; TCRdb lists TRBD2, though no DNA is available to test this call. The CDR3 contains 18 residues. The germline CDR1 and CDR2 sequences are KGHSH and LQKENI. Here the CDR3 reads CASSPPGGTGLAGYEQYF.

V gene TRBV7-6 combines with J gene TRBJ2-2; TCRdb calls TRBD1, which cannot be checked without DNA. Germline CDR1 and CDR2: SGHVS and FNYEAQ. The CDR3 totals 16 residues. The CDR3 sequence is CASRKRADAKTGELFF. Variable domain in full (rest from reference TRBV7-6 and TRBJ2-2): GAGVSQSPRYKVTKRGQDVALRCDPISGHVSLYWYRQALGQGPEFLTYFNYEAQQDKSGLPNDRFSAERPEGSISTLTIQRTEQRDSAMYRCASRKRADAKTGELFFGEGSRLTVL.

The CDR3 region is CASSQGWRDRSDEQFF. J is TRBJ2-1 and V is TRBV4-3; TCRdb calls TRBD1, which cannot be checked without DNA. This CDR3 has 16 residues. The germline gives CDR1 LGHNA, CDR2 YSLEER.

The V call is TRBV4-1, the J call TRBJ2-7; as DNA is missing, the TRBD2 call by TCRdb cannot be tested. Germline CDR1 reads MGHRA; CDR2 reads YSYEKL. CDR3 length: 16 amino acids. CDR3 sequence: CASSPGPLAGVDEQYF.